Included here is one T cell receptor beta chain sequence, with context. Its specific antigen is unknown. No base-level quality is on record; no much larger clone is a single base apart. Using the immunoSEQ two-step, bias-controlled multiplex PCR assay, TRB CDR3 regions were amplified from genomic DNA. An Illumina NextSeq 500 was used to sequence the CDR3 libraries. Under the source paper's analysis protocol: Initial alignment and bioinformatics, including bias normalization against synthetic CDR3 analogs, were performed with the immunoSEQ Analyzer platform. V, D and J gene annotation followed the IMGT database definitions. For further TRBV analyses, VDJtools version 1.1.10 and the R package tcR version 2.2.1.11 were used with default settings. GLIPH analysis was performed with version 1.0 using default settings. Significant clonotype frequency changes were tested by 2-sided binomial test with Benjamini-Hochberg correction (alpha = 0.01) in CDR3 sequences with at least 5 reads. TCRdb retrieved this table from immuneACCESS and kept in-frame rearrangements only. Not all clones are present; in checked studies, unresolved V genes account for under half, and no reason is known for the remainder. V and J calls and clone size are as listed in that table; D and trimming were resolved from the DNA. The sample table lists 45,000 to 50,000 clones, approximately 94% of them with a count of one. 3% to 3.5% of the sample lies in the top ten.

The record originates from a study of T cell therapy after organ transplantation (dated by TCRdb to 2018 to 2020). Study-wide context: The therapy products consisted of autologous CMV-specific T cells grown in vitro for around two weeks using a peptide pool of 30 HLA class I and II CMV epitopes. Patients were given up to 6 doses of T cells at 2-week intervals and were followed for 25 to 35 weeks after finishing therapy. Of the roughly ten patients, eight were classified as clinical responders and two as nonresponders. A median of 1.92 x 10^8 CMV-specific T cells was administered to patients across 2 to 6 intravenous infusions. An open-label phase I trial of autologous CMV-specific adoptive T cell therapy in solid-organ transplant recipients was the basis for the study, which was a follow-up TRBV repertoire analysis. Peripheral blood samples for the pretherapy time point were taken before T cell therapy began. Long-term post-therapy samples were obtainable from only about 75% of the 10 patients.

The intended sense of this specimen's time point label: before start of T cell therapy. Solid-organ transplant recipients with drug-resistant/recurrent cytomegalovirus were included as patients. Fewer than 13 trial participants were chosen for repertoire analysis on the basis of the availability of post-therapy peripheral blood mononuclear cells. A BD FACSAria III was used to sort viable CD3+CD8+CD4- lymphocytes from PBMCs. Genomic DNA was extracted from sorted cells with the Qiagen DNeasy Kit. Study-level results and caveats: Because the cohort was small, confounders such as concurrent antirejection and antiviral medications could not be assessed. Reconstitution after therapy appeared to include not only transferred clonotypes but also endogenous clonotypes that had not been detected in the therapy products. Nonresponders showed marked pretherapy clonal expansions with minimal repertoire change after therapy. Reduced sample coverage from poor CD8+ T cell yield may be reflected in the few expansions detected in nonresponders. Fold change in CD8 clonality after therapy was inversely correlated with pretherapy clonality, suggesting that less biased repertoires were more receptive to remodeling.

CDR1 and CDR2 are drawn from the germline V gene: SGDLS, YYNGEE. V sheds 3 bases and J sheds 9 bases, leaving 19 bases between their ends. The CDR3 covers 16 residues, taking in both the cysteine and the phenylalanine. CDR3 DNA only is kept here, 48 bases in frame from base 1. This receptor was obtained from a human patient who had received a solid organ transplant and had CMV disease. The chain was built from TRBV9 and TRBJ1-6, with the D gene uncertain. The sequencing used CD8+ T cells from blood, collected before autologous CMV-specific T cell therapy. The CDR3 loop reads CASSEYSGPTGSPLHF. The DNA sequence follows: TGTGCCAGCAGCGAATATTCCGGGCCCACTGGTTCACCCCTCCACTTT. The variable domain in full, with residues beyond the CDR3 obtained from the reference TRBV9 and TRBJ1-6 genes, is DSGVTQTPKHLITATGQRVTLRCSPRSGDLSVYWYQQSLDQGLQFLIQYYNGEERAKGNILERFSAQQFPDLHSELNLSSLELGDSALYFCASSEYSGPTGSPLHFGNGTRLTVT.